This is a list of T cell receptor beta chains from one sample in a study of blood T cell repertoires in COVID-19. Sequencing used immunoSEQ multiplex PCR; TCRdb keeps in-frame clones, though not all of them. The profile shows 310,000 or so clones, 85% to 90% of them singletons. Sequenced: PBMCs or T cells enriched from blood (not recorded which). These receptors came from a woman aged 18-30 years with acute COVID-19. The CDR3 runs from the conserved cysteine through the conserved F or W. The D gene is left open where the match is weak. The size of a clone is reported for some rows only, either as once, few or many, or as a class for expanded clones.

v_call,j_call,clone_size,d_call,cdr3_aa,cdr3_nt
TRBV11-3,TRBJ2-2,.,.,CASSSTSPGELFF,TGTGCCAGCAGCTCGACTAGTCCCGGGGAGCTGTTTTTT
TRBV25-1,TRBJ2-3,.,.,CASSSPYGPSASTDTQYF,TGTGCCAGCAGTTCTCCCTATGGTCCTAGCGCTTCCACAGATACGCAGTATTTT
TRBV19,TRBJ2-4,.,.,CASSRVGAANIQYF,TGTGCCAGTAGTCGGGTGGGGGCGGCGAACATTCAGTACTTC
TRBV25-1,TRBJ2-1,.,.,CASSSNIARGEQFF,TGTGCCAGCAGTTCGAATATCGCGAGAGGCGAGCAGTTCTTC
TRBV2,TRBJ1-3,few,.,CASSELHTIYF,TGTGCCAGCAGTGAACTCCACACCATATATTTT
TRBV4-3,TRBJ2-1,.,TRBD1,CASSHGTGAYNEQFF,TGCGCCAGCAGCCACGGGACAGGGGCGTACAATGAGCAGTTCTTC
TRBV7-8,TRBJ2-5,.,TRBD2,CASSPRTSGRTQYF,TGTGCCAGCAGTCCTCGGACTAGCGGGAGGACCCAGTACTTC
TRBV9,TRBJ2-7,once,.,CASSGGGSEQYF,TGTGCCAGCAGTGGCGGGGGCTCCGAGCAGTACTTC
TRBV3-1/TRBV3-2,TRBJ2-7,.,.,CASSPDGGNEQYF,TGTGCCAGCAGCCCAGACGGCGGGAACGAGCAGTACTTC
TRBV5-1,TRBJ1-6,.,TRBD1,CASSLGDRETSPLHF,TGCGCCAGCAGCTTGGGAGACAGGGAAACTTCACCCCTCCACTTT
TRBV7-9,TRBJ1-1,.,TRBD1,CASSFATGGPKEAFF,TGTGCCAGCAGCTTCGCGACAGGGGGTCCTAAAGAGGCTTTCTTT
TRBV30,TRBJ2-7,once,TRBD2,CAWSGASGNEQYF,TGTGCCTGGAGTGGGGCTAGCGGGAACGAGCAGTACTTC
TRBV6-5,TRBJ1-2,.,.,CASRQGGRNYGYTF,TGTGCCAGCAGGCAGGGCGGCAGAAACTATGGCTACACCTTC
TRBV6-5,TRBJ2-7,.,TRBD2,CASRQQWAGALEQYF,TGTGCCAGCAGACAACAATGGGCGGGAGCCCTCGAGCAGTACTTC
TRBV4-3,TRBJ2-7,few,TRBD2,CASSQRLADSSYEQYF,TGCGCCAGCAGCCAAAGACTAGCGGACAGCTCCTACGAGCAGTACTTC
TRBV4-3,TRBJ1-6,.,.,CASSQIRGNNSPLHF,TGCGCCAGCAGCCAAATCAGGGGAAACAATTCACCCCTCCACTTT
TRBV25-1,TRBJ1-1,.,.,CASRISGPGNTEAFF,TGTGCCAGCAGAATCTCTGGGCCAGGGAACACTGAAGCTTTCTTT
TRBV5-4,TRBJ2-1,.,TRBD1,CASNTPGQTYNEQFF,TGTGCCAGCAACACCCCGGGACAGACTTACAATGAGCAGTTCTTC
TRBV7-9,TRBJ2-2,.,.,CASRTSFINTGELFF,TGTGCCAGCAGGACTTCCTTTATAAACACCGGGGAGCTGTTTTTT
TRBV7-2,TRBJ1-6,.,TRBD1,CASSLMAGGANSPLHF,TGTGCCAGCAGCTTAATGGCAGGGGGCGCGAATTCACCCCTCCACTTT
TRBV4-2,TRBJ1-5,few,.,CASSQERGNQPQHF,TGTGCCAGCAGCCAAGAACGGGGCAATCAGCCCCAGCATTTT
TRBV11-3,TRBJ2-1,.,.,CASSFPPDTQGTGGDEQFF,TGTGCCAGCAGCTTCCCCCCAGATACACAGGGTACGGGGGGAGATGAGCAGTTCTTC
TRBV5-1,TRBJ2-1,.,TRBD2,CASSPFGTSGYNEQFF,TGCGCCAGCAGCCCGTTTGGAACTAGCGGGTACAATGAGCAGTTCTTC
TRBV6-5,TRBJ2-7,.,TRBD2,CASSYSIAGGPYEQYF,TGTGCCAGCAGTTACTCGATCGCGGGAGGGCCCTACGAGCAGTACTTC
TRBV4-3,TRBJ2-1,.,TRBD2,CASSQEGPGLADNEQFF,TGCGCCAGCAGCCAAGAAGGGCCGGGACTAGCGGACAATGAGCAGTTCTTC
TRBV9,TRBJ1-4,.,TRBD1,CASSVGGGNEKLFF,TGTGCCAGCAGCGTAGGAGGGGGCAATGAAAAACTGTTTTTT
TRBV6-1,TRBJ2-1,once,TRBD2,CASSEFFAGGNEQFF,TGTGCCAGCAGTGAATTTTTCGCGGGAGGGAATGAGCAGTTCTTC
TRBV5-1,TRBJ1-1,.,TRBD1,CASSSRQGARGDTEAFF,TGCGCCAGCAGCTCGAGACAGGGGGCGCGGGGCGACACTGAAGCTTTCTTT
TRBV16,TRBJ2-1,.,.,CASSQSGGAGYNEQFF,TGTGCCAGCAGCCAATCTGGGGGGGCTGGCTACAATGAGCAGTTCTTC
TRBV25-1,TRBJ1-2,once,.,CASRFGRGYTF,TGTGCCAGCAGGTTTGGGAGAGGCTACACCTTC
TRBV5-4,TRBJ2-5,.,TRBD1,CASSRRGIQETQYF,TGTGCCAGCAGCCGCAGGGGGATCCAAGAGACCCAGTACTTC
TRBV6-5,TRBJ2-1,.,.,CASKIEVDNEQFF,TGTGCCAGCAAGATCGAGGTGGACAATGAGCAGTTCTTC
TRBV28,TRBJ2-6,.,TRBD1,CASSLRTGTSLSGANVLTF,TGTGCCAGCAGTTTACGGACAGGGACCTCCCTCTCTGGGGCCAACGTCCTGACTTTC
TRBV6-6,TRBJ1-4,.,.,CASRFREYEKLFF,TGTGCCAGCAGGTTCAGGGAATATGAAAAACTGTTTTTT
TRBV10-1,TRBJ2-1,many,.,CASSAKSGREGYNEQFF,TGCGCCAGCAGTGCGAAATCGGGCAGGGAAGGCTACAATGAGCAGTTCTTC
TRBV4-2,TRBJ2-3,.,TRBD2,CASSMKAGGSTDTQYF,TGTGCCAGCAGCATGAAAGCGGGAGGGAGCACAGATACGCAGTATTTT
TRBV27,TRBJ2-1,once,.,CASSPDRGYNEQFF,TGTGCCAGCAGTCCCGATAGGGGGTACAATGAGCAGTTCTTC
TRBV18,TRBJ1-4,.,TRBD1,CASSPVRQGSLTNEKLFF,TGTGCCAGCTCACCAGTCCGACAGGGTAGCTTGACTAATGAAAAACTGTTTTTT
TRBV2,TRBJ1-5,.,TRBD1,CASSERVSDRNQPQHF,TGTGCCAGCAGTGAAAGAGTCTCGGACAGGAATCAGCCCCAGCATTTT
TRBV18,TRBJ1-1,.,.,CASSPKGHPEAFF,TGTGCCAGCTCACCGAAAGGACACCCTGAAGCTTTCTTT
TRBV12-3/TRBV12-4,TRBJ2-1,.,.,CASSFSYNEQFF,TGTGCCAGCAGTTTTTCTTACAATGAGCAGTTCTTC
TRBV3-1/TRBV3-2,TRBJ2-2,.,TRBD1,CASSLGTGYTGELFF,TGTGCCAGCAGCCTCGGGACAGGATACACCGGGGAGCTGTTTTTT
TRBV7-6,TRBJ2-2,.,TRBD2,CASSLRTSRPGELFF,TGTGCCAGCAGCCTCAGGACTAGCCGTCCCGGGGAGCTGTTTTTT
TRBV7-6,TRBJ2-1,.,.,CASSLARRVGSEQFF,TGTGCCAGCAGCTTAGCTCGGCGGGTCGGTAGTGAGCAGTTCTTC
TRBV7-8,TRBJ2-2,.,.,CASSLYRDSGELFF,TGTGCCAGCAGCTTATACCGGGATAGCGGGGAGCTGTTTTTT
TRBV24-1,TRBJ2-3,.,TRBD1,CATSDSSPRWTGDGDTQYF,TGTGCCACCAGTGATTCTTCCCCCCGGTGGACAGGGGACGGAGATACGCAGTATTTT
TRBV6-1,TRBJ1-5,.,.,CASSEVSRDIYSNQPQHF,TGTGCCAGCAGTGAGGTGAGTCGGGACATTTATAGCAATCAGCCCCAGCATTTT
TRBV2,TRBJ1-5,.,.,CASMTDSNQPQHF,TGTGCCAGCATGACAGATAGCAATCAGCCCCAGCATTTT
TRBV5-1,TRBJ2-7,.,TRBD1,CASSSLTGQSYEQYF,TGCGCCAGCAGCAGCCTAACGGGACAGAGCTACGAGCAGTACTTC
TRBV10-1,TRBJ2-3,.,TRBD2,CASSESQLAGGRTTQYF,TGCGCCAGCAGTGAGTCACAACTAGCGGGAGGACGGACTACGCAGTATTTT
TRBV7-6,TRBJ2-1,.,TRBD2,CASSPSPSSGAPYNEQFF,TGTGCCAGCAGCCCTAGCCCCTCTAGCGGGGCCCCCTACAATGAGCAGTTCTTC
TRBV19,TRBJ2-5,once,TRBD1,CASSPYRGQETQYF,TGTGCCAGTAGTCCATACAGGGGGCAAGAGACCCAGTACTTC